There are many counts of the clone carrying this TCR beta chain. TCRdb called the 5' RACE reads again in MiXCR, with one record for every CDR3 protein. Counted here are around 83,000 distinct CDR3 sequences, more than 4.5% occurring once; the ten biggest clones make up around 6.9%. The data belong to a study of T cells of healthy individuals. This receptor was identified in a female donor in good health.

The CDR3 DNA is TGTGCCAGCAGGACAACCTCTGGGGCCAACGTCCTGACTTTC. Protein: CASRTTSGANVLTF. The chain joins TRBV2 to TRBJ2-6; D unresolved. The CDR3 contains 14 residues. V shed 6 bases and J shed 0 bases, with 6 bases lying between them. Germline values: CDR1 SNHLY, CDR2 FYNNEI.